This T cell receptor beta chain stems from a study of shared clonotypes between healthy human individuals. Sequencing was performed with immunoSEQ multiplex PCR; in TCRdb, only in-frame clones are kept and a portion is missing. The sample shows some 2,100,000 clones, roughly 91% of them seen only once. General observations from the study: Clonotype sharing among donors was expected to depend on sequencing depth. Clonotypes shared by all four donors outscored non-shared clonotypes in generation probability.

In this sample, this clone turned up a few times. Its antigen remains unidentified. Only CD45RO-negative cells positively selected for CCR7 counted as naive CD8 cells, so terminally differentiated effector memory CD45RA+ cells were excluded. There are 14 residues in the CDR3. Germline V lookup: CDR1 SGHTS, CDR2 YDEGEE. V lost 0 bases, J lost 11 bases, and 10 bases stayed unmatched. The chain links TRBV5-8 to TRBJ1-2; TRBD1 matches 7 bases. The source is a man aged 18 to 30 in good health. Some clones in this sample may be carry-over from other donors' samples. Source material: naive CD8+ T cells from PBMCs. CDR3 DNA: TGTGCCAGCAGCTTGGAGGGGGCCCTCTTTGGGTACACCTTC. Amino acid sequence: CASSLEGALFGYTF.